This note documents a single TCR beta chain sequence. When the RNA was reverse transcribed, random hexamers were used with an input of roughly 0.45 to 1 ug. Each CDR3 protein gets one entry after TCRdb re-called the immunoSEQ multiplex PCR reads with MiXCR. The sample records about 21,000 distinct CDR3 sequences, 85% to 95% being singletons. This entry belongs to a study of CD8 T cells in Susac syndrome. What was sequenced was CD8+ T cells from PBMCs. The TCR comes from a human donor in good health.

CDR3 DNA sequence: TGTGCCAGCAGCTTAAACTTCGAAATAGGGGCCGGGGAGCTGTTTTTT. Residues: CASSLNFEIGAGELFF. The rearrangement joins TRBV13 to TRBJ2-2, with a possible D match to TRBD1 (5 bases). Germline lookup yields CDR1 PRHDT and CDR2 FYEKMQ (reference sequence). The CDR3 runs to 16 residues. Between the trimmed V and J ends, which lost 2 bases and 6 bases, there was a span of 16 bases. The whole variable domain, remainder taken from reference TRBV13 and TRBJ2-2, is AAGVIQSPRHLIKEKRETATLKCYPIPRHDTVYWYQQGPGQDPQFLISFYEKMQSDKGSIPDRFSAQQFSDYHSELNMSSLELGDSALYFCASSLNFEIGAGELFFGEGSRLTVL.